This TCR beta chain was profiled in a study of blood T cells in healthy people across ages. Germline CDR1 is DFQATT and CDR2 is SNEGSKA (reference sequence). The CDR3 loop spans 14 amino acids. J gave up 7 bases and V 6 bases, and 13 bases lay outside the gene matches. A sample-barcoded 5' primer and a J-beta primer mix were used in a second PCR of roughly 6 to 12 cycles. TCRdb redid the calling of the 5' RACE reads with MiXCR, one entry per CDR3 protein. The table lists 1.2 million to 1.5 million distinct CDR3 sequences, approximately 60% of them singletons. The people who gave samples were healthy Caucasians from Russia, aged roughly 6 to 100. Peripheral blood was drawn, around 9.3 milliliters per donor. Study-wide results and caveats: In long-lived donors, naive CD4+ cell counts and diversity exceeded those of aged donors.

Remarks on this clonotype: The antigen remains undetermined.

The sequence was obtained from a young man in good health. The rearrangement joins TRBV20-1 to TRBJ1-2; 8 positions agree with TRBD1. The sample taken for sequencing was blood. In nucleotides, the CDR3 is TGCAGTGCAACCGCTCTGACAGGGGACCCTGGCTACACCTTC. This codes for CSATALTGDPGYTF.